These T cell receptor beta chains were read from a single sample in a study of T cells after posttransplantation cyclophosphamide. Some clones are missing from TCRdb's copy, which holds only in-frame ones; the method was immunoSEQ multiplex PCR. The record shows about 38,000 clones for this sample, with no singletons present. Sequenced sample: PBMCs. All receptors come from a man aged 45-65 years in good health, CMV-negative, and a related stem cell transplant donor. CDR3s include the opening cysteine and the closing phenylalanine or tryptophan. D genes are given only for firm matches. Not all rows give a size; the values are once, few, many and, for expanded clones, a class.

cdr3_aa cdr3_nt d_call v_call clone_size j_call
CAWSGLAGGIYYNEQFF TGTGCCTGGAGTGGACTAGCGGGAGGGATTTACTACAATGAGCAGTTCTTC TRBD2 TRBV30 few TRBJ2-1
CASSLRQGANEQYF TGTGCTAGCAGCCTACGACAGGGGGCGAACGAGCAGTACTTC TRBD1 TRBV7-7 NA TRBJ2-7
CASSSDPGTGYNEQFF TGTGCCAGCAGCTCCGACCCCGGGACAGGGTACAATGAGCAGTTCTTC TRBD1 TRBV7-8 many TRBJ2-1
CASSESGTGSSGAFF TGTGCCAGCAGCGAATCCGGGACAGGGAGTAGTGGAGCTTTCTTT TRBD1 TRBV9 many TRBJ1-1
CASARFFPGGELFF TGTGCTAGTGCCAGGTTTTTCCCCGGCGGGGAGCTGTTTTTT NA TRBV12-5 many TRBJ2-2
CASSLGLAGGQETQYF TGCGCCAGCAGCCTGGGACTAGCGGGAGGTCAAGAGACCCAGTACTTC TRBD2 TRBV5-1 many TRBJ2-5
CASSELTSGGTDTQYF TGTGCCAGCAGTGAACTGACTAGCGGGGGCACAGATACGCAGTATTTT TRBD2 TRBV2 few TRBJ2-3
CASSRSSGTDTQYF TGTGCCAGTAGTAGGTCTAGCGGCACAGATACGCAGTATTTT NA TRBV19 many TRBJ2-3
CASSVTSGSYNEQFF TGCGCCAGCAGCGTGACTAGCGGCTCCTACAATGAGCAGTTCTTC TRBD2 TRBV5-1 many TRBJ2-1
CASSTPGEGGYGYTF TGTGCCAGTAGTACCCCAGGGGAGGGCGGCTATGGCTACACCTTC NA TRBV19 few TRBJ1-2
CASSYSFEQFF TGTGCCAGCAGCTACTCCTTTGAGCAGTTCTTC NA TRBV7-9 many TRBJ2-1
CASSPTATSEETQYF TGCGCCAGCAGCCCGACAGCCACCTCGGAAGAGACCCAGTACTTC NA TRBV5-1 many TRBJ2-5
CASSPGDRGRGTEAFF TGCGCCAGCAGCCCCGGGGACAGGGGTAGAGGGACTGAAGCTTTCTTT TRBD1 TRBV4-1 many TRBJ1-1
CASRVRSGGYYGYTF TGTGCCAGCAGGGTCCGATCAGGGGGCTACTATGGCTACACCTTC TRBD1 TRBV6-1 many TRBJ1-2
CASSGQGSSYNSPLHF TGTGCCAGCAGTGGGCAAGGGAGCTCCTATAATTCACCCCTCCACTTT NA TRBV25-1 NA TRBJ1-6
CSVDSLDRVSYNEQFF TGCAGCGTTGATTCCTTGGACAGGGTTTCCTACAATGAGCAGTTCTTC TRBD1 TRBV29-1 many TRBJ2-1
CASAPGTASWYNEQFF TGTGCCAGTGCGCCGGGGACAGCGTCGTGGTACAATGAGCAGTTCTTC TRBD1 TRBV19 many TRBJ2-1
CASSFQGGRGGTEAFF TGTGCCAGTAGCTTTCAGGGGGGTAGAGGGGGCACTGAAGCTTTCTTT TRBD1 TRBV19 few TRBJ1-1
CASSYSMAQGTDEQYF TGTGCCAGCAGTTACTCGATGGCACAGGGGACCGACGAGCAGTACTTC TRBD1 TRBV6-5 many TRBJ2-7
CASRGLAGAETQYF TGTGCCAGCAGGGGACTAGCGGGAGCAGAGACCCAGTACTTC TRBD2 TRBV2 many TRBJ2-5
CASSRGLADTDTQYF TGCGCCAGCAGCCGTGGACTAGCGGACACAGATACGCAGTATTTT TRBD2 TRBV5-1 many TRBJ2-3
CASSLVSTRRDRYLYEQYF TGTGCCAGCAGCTTAGTCTCCACGAGACGGGACAGATATCTTTACGAGCAGTACTTC TRBD1 TRBV7-2 many TRBJ2-7
CASSSRGQGNTEAFF TGTGCCAGTAGTAGCCGAGGACAGGGGAACACTGAAGCTTTCTTT TRBD1 TRBV19 few TRBJ1-1
CASSVGQYNSPLHF TGTGCCAGTAGTGTCGGACAGTATAATTCACCCCTCCACTTT NA TRBV19 many TRBJ1-6
CASSEASRGNVYGYTF TGTGCCAGCAGTGAAGCAAGTAGGGGGAACGTCTATGGCTACACCTTC NA TRBV6-1 many TRBJ1-2
CASSLDRRSEKLFF TGTGCCAGTAGTCTAGACAGACGGAGTGAAAAACTGTTTTTT NA TRBV19 many TRBJ1-4
CAISESWTTGELFF TGTGCCATCAGTGAGTCATGGACAACCGGGGAGCTGTTTTTT NA TRBV10-3 many TRBJ2-2
CASSLDPSRNRPLYNEQFF TGTGCCAGCAGCTTAGATCCCAGCCGGAACAGGCCACTTTATAATGAGCAGTTCTTC NA TRBV11-2 few TRBJ2-1
CASTVERGHYNEQFF TGTGCCAGCACCGTTGAGCGGGGACACTACAATGAGCAGTTCTTC NA TRBV28 many TRBJ2-1
CASSQETTSGSYEQYF TGCGCCAGCAGCCAAGAGACCACTAGCGGGAGTTACGAGCAGTACTTC TRBD2 TRBV4-1 many TRBJ2-7
CASGQTNNSPLHF TGTGCCAGCGGACAGACGAATAATTCACCCCTCCACTTT NA TRBV25-1 NA TRBJ1-6
CASSSGLAGGREQFF TGTGCCAGCAGCTCCGGACTAGCGGGAGGACGGGAGCAGTTCTTC TRBD2 TRBV11-3 many TRBJ2-1
CASSRTFLDPGELFF TGCGCCAGCAGCAGGACTTTCCTGGACCCCGGGGAGCTGTTTTTT NA TRBV4-3 medium-sized TRBJ2-2
CASSSRGGDRTDTQYF TGTGCCAGCAGCTCCAGGGGAGGGGATCGGACAGATACGCAGTATTTT NA TRBV9 NA TRBJ2-3
CASRSRAGGRYNEQFF TGTGCCAGCAGGAGTCGAGCGGGAGGGCGGTACAATGAGCAGTTCTTC TRBD2 TRBV6-6 many TRBJ2-1
CASSTRDRVREQYF TGCGCCAGCAGCACCCGGGACAGGGTACGCGAGCAGTACTTC TRBD1 TRBV5-1 many TRBJ2-7
CASKKGPTNTEAFF TGTGCCAGCAAGAAGGGGCCAACGAACACTGAAGCTTTCTTT NA TRBV28 many TRBJ1-1
CASSSTEAGGLSEQYF TGTGCCAGCAGCTCGACAGAAGCGGGGGGGCTTTCCGAGCAGTACTTC TRBD2 TRBV13 many TRBJ2-7
CASSLLGGAGDTQYF TGCGCCAGCAGCTTGCTCGGGGGGGCTGGAGATACGCAGTATTTT TRBD2 TRBV5-1 many TRBJ2-3
CASSLNPSTDTQYF TGCGCCAGCAGCTTGAATCCTAGCACAGATACGCAGTATTTT NA TRBV5-1 many TRBJ2-3
CASRPQGLAGSVLRGETQYF TGCGCCAGCAGGCCCCAGGGACTAGCGGGTAGCGTATTGAGGGGAGAGACCCAGTACTTC TRBD2 TRBV5-1 few TRBJ2-5
CASSLTGGNYGYTF TGTGCCAGCAGCTTGACAGGGGGCAACTATGGCTACACCTTC TRBD1 TRBV7-2 many TRBJ1-2
CASLAAGSLTQYF TGTGCCAGCCTAGCAGCGGGATCCCTTACGCAGTATTTT TRBD2 TRBV6-1 many TRBJ2-3
CASRQGLSTEAFF TGTGCCAGCAGACAGGGCCTGAGCACTGAAGCTTTCTTT NA TRBV5-4 many TRBJ1-1
CASGYGAGTPEDTQYF TGTGCTAGTGGCTACGGAGCGGGAACCCCGGAAGATACGCAGTATTTT TRBD2 TRBV12-5 many TRBJ2-3
CASSKEARSNTGELFF TGTGCCAGCAGCAAGGAGGCTCGGTCGAACACCGGGGAGCTGTTTTTT NA TRBV7-2 NA TRBJ2-2
CASSNPGQVLEQFF TGTGCCAGCAGCAACCCGGGACAGGTGCTTGAGCAGTTCTTC TRBD1 TRBV9 many TRBJ2-1
CATTRGGEKLFF TGTGCGACCACTCGCGGTGGTGAAAAACTGTTTTTT NA TRBV2 many TRBJ1-4